This T cell receptor beta chain emerged from a study of T cell responses to AZD1222 COVID-19 vaccine. Assay: immunoSEQ multiplex PCR; the TCRdb copy retains only in-frame clones and omits some. In the table there are approximately 110,000 clones, 85% to 90% of which are singletons. Trimming removed 0 bases at V and 4 bases at J, with 10 bases between. Looked up from germline, CDR1 is SGHRS and CDR2 is YFSETQ. This CDR3 is built from 14 residues. General study results and limits: A rise in Spike-specific TCR breadth and depth followed two AZD1222 doses.

This clone was seen only once. Its antigen is still unknown. The sequence was collected from an adult in good health. The specimen comprised peripheral blood, sampled on day 0 of AZD1222 vaccination. The rearrangement uses TRBV5-1 and TRBJ1-2; D possibly corresponds to TRBD1 (5 bases). CDR3 nucleotides: TGCGCCAGCAGCTTGGGGGGCGGGGGCTATGGCTACACCTTC. It specifies CASSLGGGGYGYTF.